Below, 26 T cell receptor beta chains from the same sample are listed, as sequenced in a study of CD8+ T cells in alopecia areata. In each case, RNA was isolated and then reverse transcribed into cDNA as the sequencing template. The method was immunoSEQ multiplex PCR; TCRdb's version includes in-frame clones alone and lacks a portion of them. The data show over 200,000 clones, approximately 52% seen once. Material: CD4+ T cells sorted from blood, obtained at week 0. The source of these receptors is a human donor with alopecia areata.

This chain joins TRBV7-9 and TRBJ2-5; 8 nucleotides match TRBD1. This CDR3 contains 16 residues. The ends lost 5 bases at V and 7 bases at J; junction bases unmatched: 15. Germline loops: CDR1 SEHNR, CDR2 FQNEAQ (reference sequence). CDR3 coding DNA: TGTGCCAGCAGCCCACTGGACAGGGACGATGGAGGGACCCAGTACTTC. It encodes CASSPLDRDDGGTQYF.

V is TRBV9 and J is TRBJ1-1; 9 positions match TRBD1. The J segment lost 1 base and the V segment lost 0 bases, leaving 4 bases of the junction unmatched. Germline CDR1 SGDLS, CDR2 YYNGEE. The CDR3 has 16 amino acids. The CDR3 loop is CASSVGDRVGNTEAFF. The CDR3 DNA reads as TGTGCCAGCAGCGTAGGGGACAGGGTGGGGAACACTGAAGCTTTCTTT.

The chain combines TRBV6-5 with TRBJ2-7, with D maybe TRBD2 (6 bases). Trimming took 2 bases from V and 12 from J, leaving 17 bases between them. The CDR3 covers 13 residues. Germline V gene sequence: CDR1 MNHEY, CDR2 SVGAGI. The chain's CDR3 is CASSYRIGTHLYF. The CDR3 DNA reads TGTGCCAGCAGTTACAGGATCGGGACTCACCTGTACTTC.

The CDR3 is CASSQDRGHEQYF. DNA for the CDR3: TGTGCCAGCAGCCAAGACAGGGGCCACGAGCAGTACTTC. V and J are TRBV14 and TRBJ2-7; tentative D call: TRBD1 (6 bases). The CDR3 is 13 amino acids. With 0 bases removed from V and 5 bases from J, the gap between germline ends came to 8 bases. Germline V lookup: CDR1 SGHDN, CDR2 FVKESK.

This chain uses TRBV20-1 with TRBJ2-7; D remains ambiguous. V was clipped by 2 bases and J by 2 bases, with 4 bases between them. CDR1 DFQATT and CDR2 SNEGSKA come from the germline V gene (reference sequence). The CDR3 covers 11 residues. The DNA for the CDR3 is TGCAGTGCTAGAAGAGCCTACGAGCAGTACTTC. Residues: CSARRAYEQYF.

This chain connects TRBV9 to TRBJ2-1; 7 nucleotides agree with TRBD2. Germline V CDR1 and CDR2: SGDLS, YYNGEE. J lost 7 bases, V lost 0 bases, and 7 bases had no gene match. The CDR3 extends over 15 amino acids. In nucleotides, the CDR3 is TGTGCCAGCAGCGTAGAGGCGGGAGTAGGGAATGAGCAGTTCTTC. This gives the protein CASSVEAGVGNEQFF.

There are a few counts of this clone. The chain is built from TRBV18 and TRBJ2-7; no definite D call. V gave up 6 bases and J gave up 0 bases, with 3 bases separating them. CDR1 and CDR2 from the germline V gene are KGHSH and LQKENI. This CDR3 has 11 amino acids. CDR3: CASSVSYEQYF. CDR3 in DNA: TGTGCCAGCTCTGTCTCCTACGAGCAGTACTTC.

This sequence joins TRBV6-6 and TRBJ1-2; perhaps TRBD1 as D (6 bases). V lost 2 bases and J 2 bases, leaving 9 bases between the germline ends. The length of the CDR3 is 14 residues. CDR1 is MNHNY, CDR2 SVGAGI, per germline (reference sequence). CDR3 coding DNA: TGTGCCAGCAGTTACCCGACAGGAAACTATGGCTACACCTTC. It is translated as CASSYPTGNYGYTF.

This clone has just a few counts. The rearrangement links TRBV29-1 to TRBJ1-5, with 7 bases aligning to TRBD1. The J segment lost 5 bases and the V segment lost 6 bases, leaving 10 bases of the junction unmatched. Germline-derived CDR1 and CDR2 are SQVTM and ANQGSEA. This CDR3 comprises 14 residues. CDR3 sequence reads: CSVVTGTAHQPQHF. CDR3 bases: TGCAGCGTAGTAACAGGGACAGCACATCAGCCCCAGCATTTT. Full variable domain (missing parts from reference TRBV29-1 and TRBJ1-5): SAVISQKPSRDICQRGTSLTIQCQVDSQVTMMFWYRQQPGQSLTLIATANQGSEATYESGFVIDKFPISRPNLTFSTLTVSNMSPEDSSIYLCSVVTGTAHQPQHFGDGTRLSIL.

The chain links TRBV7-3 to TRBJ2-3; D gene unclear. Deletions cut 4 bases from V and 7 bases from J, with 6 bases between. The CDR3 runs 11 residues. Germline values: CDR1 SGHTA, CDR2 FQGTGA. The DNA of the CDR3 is TGTGCCAGCAGCTCGGGTAATACGCAGTATTTT. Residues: CASSSGNTQYF.

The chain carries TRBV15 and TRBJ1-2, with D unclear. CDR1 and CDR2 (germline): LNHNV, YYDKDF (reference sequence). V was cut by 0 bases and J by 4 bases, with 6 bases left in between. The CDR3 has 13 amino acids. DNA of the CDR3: TGTGCCACCAGCAGAGATCGCCGCTATGGCTACACCTTC. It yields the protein CATSRDRRYGYTF.

The CDR3 nucleotides read TGTGCCAGCAGCTTAGCGCGGCGGGACAATGAGCAGTTCTTC. Residues: CASSLARRDNEQFF. V gene TRBV7-8 combines with J gene TRBJ2-1, with D perhaps matching TRBD2 (5 bases). Per germline, CDR1 SGHVS and CDR2 FQNEAQ. The CDR3 has 14 residues. V was cut by 0 bases and J by 5 bases, with 8 bases left in between. Full variable domain (missing parts from reference TRBV7-8 and TRBJ2-1): GAGVSQSPRYKVAKRGQDVALRCDPISGHVSLFWYQQALGQGPEFLTYFQNEAQLDKSGLPSDRFFAERPEGSVSTLKIQRTQQEDSAVYLCASSLARRDNEQFFGPGTRLTVL.

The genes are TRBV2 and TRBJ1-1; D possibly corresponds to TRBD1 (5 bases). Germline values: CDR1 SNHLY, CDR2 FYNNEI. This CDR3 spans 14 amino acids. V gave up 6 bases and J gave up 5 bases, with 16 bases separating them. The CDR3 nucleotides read TGTGCCAGCAGCGGCGGACATCGGGGGACTGAAGCTTTCTTT. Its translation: CASSGGHRGTEAFF.

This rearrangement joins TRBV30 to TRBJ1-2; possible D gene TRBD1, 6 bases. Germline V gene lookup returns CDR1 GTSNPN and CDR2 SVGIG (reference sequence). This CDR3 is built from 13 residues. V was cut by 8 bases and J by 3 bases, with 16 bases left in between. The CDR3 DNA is TGTGCCGCGGGGCCAGGGGCTCACTATGGCTACACCTTC. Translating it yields CAAGPGAHYGYTF.

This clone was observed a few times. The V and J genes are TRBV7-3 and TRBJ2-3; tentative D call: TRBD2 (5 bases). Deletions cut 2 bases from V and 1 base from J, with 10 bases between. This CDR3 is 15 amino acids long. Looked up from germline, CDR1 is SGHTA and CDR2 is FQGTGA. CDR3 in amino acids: CASSLGRRGTDTQYF. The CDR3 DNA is TGTGCCAGCAGCTTAGGTCGGCGGGGCACAGATACGCAGTATTTT.

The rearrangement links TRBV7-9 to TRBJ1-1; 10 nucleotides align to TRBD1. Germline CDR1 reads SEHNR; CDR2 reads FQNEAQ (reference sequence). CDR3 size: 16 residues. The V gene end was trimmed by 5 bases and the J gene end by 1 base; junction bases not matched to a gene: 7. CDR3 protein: CASSPGQGSTNTEAFF. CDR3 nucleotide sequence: TGTGCCAGCAGCCCGGGACAGGGGAGCACGAACACTGAAGCTTTCTTT. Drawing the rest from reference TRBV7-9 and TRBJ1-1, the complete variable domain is DTGVSQNPRHKITKRGQNVTFRCDPISEHNRLYWYRQTLGQGPEFLTYFQNEAQLEKSRLLSDRFSAERPKGSFSTLEIQRTEQGDSAMYLCASSPGQGSTNTEAFFGQGTRLTVV.

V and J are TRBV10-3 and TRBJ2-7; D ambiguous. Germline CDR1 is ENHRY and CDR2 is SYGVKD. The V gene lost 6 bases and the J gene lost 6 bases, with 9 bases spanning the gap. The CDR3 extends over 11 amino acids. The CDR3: CAISPGFEQYF. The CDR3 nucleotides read TGTGCCATCAGCCCGGGTTTCGAGCAGTACTTC.

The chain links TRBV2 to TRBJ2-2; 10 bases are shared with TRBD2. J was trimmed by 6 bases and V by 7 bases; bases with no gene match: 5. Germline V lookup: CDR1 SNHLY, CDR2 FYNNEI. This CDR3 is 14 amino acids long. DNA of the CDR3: TGTGCCAGCAACCTGGGACTAGCGTCCGGGGAGCTGTTTTTT. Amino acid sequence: CASNLGLASGELFF.

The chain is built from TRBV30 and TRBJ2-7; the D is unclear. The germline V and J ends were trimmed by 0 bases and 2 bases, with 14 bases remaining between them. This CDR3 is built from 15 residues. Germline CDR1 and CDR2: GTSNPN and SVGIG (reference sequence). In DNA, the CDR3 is TGTGCCTGGAGTGTATTCAAAAGGGCCACCTACGAGCAGTACTTC. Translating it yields CAWSVFKRATYEQYF.

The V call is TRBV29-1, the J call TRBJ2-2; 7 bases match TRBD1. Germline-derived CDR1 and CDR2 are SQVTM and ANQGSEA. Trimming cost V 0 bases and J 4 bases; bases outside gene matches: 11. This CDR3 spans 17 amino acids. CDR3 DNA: TGCAGCGTTGAAGATCGCGTAAGGGGGCATGGCACCGGGGAGCTGTTTTTT. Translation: CSVEDRVRGHGTGELFF.

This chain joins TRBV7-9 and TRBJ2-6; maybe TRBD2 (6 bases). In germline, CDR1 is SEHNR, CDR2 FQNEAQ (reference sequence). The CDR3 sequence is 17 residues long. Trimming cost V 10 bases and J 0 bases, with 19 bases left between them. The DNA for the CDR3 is TGTGCCACCCCCCCACGAGGAGGGAACTCTGGGGCCAACGTCCTGACTTTC. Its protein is CATPPRGGNSGANVLTF. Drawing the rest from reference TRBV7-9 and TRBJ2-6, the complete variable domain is DTGVSQNPRHKITKRGQNVTFRCDPISEHNRLYWYRQTLGQGPEFLTYFQNEAQLEKSRLLSDRFSAERPKGSFSTLEIQRTEQGDSAMYLCATPPRGGNSGANVLTFGAGSRLTVL.

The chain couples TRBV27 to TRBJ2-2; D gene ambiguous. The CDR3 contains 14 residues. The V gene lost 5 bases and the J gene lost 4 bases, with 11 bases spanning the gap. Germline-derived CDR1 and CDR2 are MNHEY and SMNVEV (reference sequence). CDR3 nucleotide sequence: TGTGCCAGCAGTCTGAAATCCCCCACCGGGGAGCTGTTTTTT. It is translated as CASSLKSPTGELFF.

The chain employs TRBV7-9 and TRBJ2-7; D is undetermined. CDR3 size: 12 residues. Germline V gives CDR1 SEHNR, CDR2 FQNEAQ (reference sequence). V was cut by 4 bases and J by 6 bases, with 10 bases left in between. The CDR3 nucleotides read TGTGCCAGCAGCTCTAGAGGCCTCGAGCAGTACTTC. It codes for CASSSRGLEQYF.

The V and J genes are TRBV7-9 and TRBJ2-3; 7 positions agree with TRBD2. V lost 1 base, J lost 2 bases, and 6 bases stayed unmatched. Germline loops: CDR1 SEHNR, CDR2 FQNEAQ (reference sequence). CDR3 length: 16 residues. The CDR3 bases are TGTGCCAGCAGCTTAGAGGGACTACCATACACAGATACGCAGTATTTT. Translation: CASSLEGLPYTDTQYF. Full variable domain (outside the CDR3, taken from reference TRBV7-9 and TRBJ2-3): DTGVSQNPRHKITKRGQNVTFRCDPISEHNRLYWYRQTLGQGPEFLTYFQNEAQLEKSRLLSDRFSAERPKGSFSTLEIQRTEQGDSAMYLCASSLEGLPYTDTQYFGPGTRLTVL.

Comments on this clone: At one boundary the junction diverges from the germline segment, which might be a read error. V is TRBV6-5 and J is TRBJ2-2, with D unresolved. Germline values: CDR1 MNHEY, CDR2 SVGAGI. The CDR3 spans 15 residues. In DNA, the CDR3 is TGTGCCAGCAAAAGACTCCAAGGGAACCCCGGGGAGCTGTTTTTT. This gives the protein CASKRLQGNPGELFF.

The CDR3 spells CASSLGRMGETQYF. The CDR3 DNA reads TGTGCCAGCAGCTTAGGACGGATGGGGGAGACCCAGTACTTC. The V call is TRBV7-6, the J call TRBJ2-5; D not certain. Germline values: CDR1 SGHVS, CDR2 FNYEAQ. The CDR3 consists of 14 residues. The germline V and J ends were trimmed by 1 base and 5 bases, with 11 bases remaining between them.